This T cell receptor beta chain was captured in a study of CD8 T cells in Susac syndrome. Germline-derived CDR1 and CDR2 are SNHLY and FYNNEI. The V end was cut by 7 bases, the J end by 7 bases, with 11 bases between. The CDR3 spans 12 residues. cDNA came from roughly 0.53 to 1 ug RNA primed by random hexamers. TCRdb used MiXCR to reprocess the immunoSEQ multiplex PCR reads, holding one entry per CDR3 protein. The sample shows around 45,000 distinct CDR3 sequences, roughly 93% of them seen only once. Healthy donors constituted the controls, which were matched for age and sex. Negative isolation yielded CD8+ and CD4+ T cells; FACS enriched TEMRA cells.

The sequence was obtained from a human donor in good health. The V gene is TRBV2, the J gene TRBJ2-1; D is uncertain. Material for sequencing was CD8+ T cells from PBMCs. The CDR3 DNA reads TGTGCCAGCACCGAACGCCAGAATGAGCAGTTCTTC. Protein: CASTERQNEQFF. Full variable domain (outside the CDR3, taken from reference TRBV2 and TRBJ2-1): EPEVTQTPSHQVTQMGQEVILRCVPISNHLYFYWYRQILGQKVEFLVSFYNNEISEKSEIFDDQFSVERPDGSNFTLKIRSTKLEDSAMYFCASTERQNEQFFGPGTRLTVL.